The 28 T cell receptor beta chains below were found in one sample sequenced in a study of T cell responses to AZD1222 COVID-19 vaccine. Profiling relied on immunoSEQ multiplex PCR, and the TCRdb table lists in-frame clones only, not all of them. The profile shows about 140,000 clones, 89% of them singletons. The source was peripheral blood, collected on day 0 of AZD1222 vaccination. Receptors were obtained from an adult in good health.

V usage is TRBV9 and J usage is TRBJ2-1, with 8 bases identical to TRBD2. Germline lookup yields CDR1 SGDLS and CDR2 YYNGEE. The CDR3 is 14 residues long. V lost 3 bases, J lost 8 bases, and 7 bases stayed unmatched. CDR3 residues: CASSAGGAGHEQFF. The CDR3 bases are TGTGCCAGCAGCGCCGGGGGGGCCGGGCATGAGCAGTTCTTC. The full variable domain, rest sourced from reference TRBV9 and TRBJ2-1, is DSGVTQTPKHLITATGQRVTLRCSPRSGDLSVYWYQQSLDQGLQFLIQYYNGEERAKGNILERFSAQQFPDLHSELNLSSLELGDSALYFCASSAGGAGHEQFFGPGTRLTVL.

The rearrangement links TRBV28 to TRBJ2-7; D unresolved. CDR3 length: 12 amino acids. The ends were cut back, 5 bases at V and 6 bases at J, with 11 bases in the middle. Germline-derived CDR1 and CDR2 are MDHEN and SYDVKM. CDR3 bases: TGTGCCAGCAGTCCAGTTTCGGGCGAGCAGTACTTC. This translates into CASSPVSGEQYF. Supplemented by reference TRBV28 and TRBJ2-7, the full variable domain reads DVKVTQSSRYLVKRTGEKVFLECVQDMDHENMFWYRQDPGLGLRLIYFSYDVKMKEKGDIPEGYSVSREKKERFSLILESASTNQTSMYLCASSPVSGEQYFGPGTRLTVT.

The CDR3 DNA follows: TGTGCCAGCAGCTGGGGACAGGGGGTAGCCAATGGCTACACCTTC. It translates to CASSWGQGVANGYTF. The chain uses TRBV5-6 and TRBJ1-2; 11 positions agree with TRBD1. CDR1 and CDR2 (germline): SGHDT, YYEEEE. J gave up 6 bases and V 3 bases, and 7 bases lay outside the gene matches. CDR3 length: 15 residues.

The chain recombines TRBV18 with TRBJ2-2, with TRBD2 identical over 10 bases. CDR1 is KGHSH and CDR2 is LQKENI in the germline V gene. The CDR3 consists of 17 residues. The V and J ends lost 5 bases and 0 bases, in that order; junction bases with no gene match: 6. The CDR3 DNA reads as TGTGCCAGCTCATTTGGACTAGCGGAGGCGAACACCGGGGAGCTGTTTTTT. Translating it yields CASSFGLAEANTGELFF.

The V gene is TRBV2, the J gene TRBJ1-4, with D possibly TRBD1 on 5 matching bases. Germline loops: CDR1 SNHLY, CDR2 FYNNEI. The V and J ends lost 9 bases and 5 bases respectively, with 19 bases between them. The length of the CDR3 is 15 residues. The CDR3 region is CASRREVAGNEKLFF. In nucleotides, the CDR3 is TGTGCCAGTCGCCGGGAGGTGGCAGGGAATGAAAAACTGTTTTTT.

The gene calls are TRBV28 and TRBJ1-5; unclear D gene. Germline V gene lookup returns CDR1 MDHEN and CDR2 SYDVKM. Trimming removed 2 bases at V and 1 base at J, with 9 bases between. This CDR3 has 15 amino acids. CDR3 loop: CASSLMRISNQPQHF. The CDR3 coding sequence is TGTGCCAGCAGTTTAATGCGCATCAGCAATCAGCCCCAGCATTTT.

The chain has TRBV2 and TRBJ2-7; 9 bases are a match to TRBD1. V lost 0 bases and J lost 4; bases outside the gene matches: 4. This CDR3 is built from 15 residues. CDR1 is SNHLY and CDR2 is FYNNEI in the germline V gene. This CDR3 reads CASSEAPGQGYEQYF. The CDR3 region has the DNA TGTGCCAGCAGTGAAGCTCCGGGACAGGGTTACGAGCAGTACTTC.

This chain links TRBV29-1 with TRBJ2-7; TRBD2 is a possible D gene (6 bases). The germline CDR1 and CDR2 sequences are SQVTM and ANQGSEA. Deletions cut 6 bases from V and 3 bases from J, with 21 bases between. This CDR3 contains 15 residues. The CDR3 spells CSVVMGAGTHYEQYF. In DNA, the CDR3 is TGCAGCGTGGTCATGGGTGCGGGGACCCACTACGAGCAGTACTTC.

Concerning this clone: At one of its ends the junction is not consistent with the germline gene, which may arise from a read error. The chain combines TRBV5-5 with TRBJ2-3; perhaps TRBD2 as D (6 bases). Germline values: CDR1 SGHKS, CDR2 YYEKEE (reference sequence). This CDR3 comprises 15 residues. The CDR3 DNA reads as TGTGCCGGCAGCAAGGGGACTGCTAGCACAGATACGCAGTATTTT. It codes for CAGSKGTASTDTQYF.

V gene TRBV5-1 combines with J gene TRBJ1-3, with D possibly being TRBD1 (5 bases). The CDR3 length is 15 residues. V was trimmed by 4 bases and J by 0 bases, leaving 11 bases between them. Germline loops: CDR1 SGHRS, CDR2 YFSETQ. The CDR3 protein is CASSVGVASGNTIYF. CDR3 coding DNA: TGCGCCAGCAGCGTAGGGGTCGCCTCTGGAAACACCATATATTTT.

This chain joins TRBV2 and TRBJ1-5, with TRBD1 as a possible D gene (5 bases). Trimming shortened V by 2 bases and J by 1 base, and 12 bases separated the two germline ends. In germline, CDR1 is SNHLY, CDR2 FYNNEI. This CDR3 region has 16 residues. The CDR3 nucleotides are TGTGCCAGCAGTGAAAACGCAGGGAGCAGCAATCAGCCCCAGCATTTT. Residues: CASSENAGSSNQPQHF. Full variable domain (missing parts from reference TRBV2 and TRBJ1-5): EPEVTQTPSHQVTQMGQEVILRCVPISNHLYFYWYRQILGQKVEFLVSFYNNEISEKSEIFDDQFSVERPDGSNFTLKIRSTKLEDSAMYFCASSENAGSSNQPQHFGDGTRLSIL.

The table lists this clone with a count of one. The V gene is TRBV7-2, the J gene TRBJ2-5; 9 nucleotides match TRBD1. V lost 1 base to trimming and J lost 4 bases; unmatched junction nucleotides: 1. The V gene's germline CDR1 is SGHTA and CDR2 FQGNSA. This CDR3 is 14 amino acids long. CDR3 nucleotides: TGTGCCAGCAGCTTAGGGGGACAGGGAGAGACCCAGTACTTC. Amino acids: CASSLGGQGETQYF.

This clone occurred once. The CDR3 coding sequence is TGTGCCATCAGTGAGGATGGGGGGATTATCCAGCCCCAGCATTTT. Amino acid sequence: CAISEDGGIIQPQHF. This chain joins TRBV10-3 and TRBJ1-5; TRBD1 might be the D (5 bases). The CDR3 totals 15 residues. Looked up from germline, CDR1 is ENHRY and CDR2 is SYGVKD. The ends were cut back, 2 bases at V and 7 bases at J, with 15 bases in the middle.

The CDR3 protein is CAWDTGFNYGYTF. Written as DNA, the CDR3 is TGTGCCTGGGACACAGGGTTTAACTATGGCTACACCTTC. The chain is built from TRBV30 and TRBJ1-2, with a weak D call TRBD1 (6 bases). Germline loops: CDR1 GTSNPN, CDR2 SVGIG (reference sequence). This CDR3 contains 13 residues. V was trimmed by 5 bases and J by 1 base, leaving 11 bases between them.

The DNA of the CDR3 is TGTGCCAGCAGTTACACAGGCAATCAGCCCCAGCATTTT. This sequence encodes CASSYTGNQPQHF. V usage is TRBV6-5 and J usage is TRBJ1-5; the D is unclear. The CDR3 contains 13 residues. Germline CDR1 reads MNHEY; CDR2 reads SVGAGI. V lost 2 bases, J lost 2 bases, and 4 bases lay in between.

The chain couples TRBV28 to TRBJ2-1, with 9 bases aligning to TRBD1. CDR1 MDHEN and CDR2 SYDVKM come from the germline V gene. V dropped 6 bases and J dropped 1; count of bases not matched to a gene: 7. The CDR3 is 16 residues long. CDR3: CASSRSGTGSYNEQFF. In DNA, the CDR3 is TGTGCCAGCAGCCGATCCGGGACAGGGTCCTACAATGAGCAGTTCTTC.

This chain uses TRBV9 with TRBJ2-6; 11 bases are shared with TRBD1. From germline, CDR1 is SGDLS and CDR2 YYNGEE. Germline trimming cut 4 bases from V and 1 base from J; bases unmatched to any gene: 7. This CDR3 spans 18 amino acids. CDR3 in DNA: TGTGCCAGCAGCAAACGGACAGGGGGCCTATCTGGGGCCAACGTCCTGACTTTC. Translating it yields CASSKRTGGLSGANVLTF. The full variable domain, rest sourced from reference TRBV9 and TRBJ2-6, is DSGVTQTPKHLITATGQRVTLRCSPRSGDLSVYWYQQSLDQGLQFLIQYYNGEERAKGNILERFSAQQFPDLHSELNLSSLELGDSALYFCASSKRTGGLSGANVLTFGAGSRLTVL.

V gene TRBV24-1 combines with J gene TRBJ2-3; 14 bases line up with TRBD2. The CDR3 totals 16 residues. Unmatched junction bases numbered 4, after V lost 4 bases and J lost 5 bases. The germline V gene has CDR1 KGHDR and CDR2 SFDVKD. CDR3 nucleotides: TGTGCCACCAGTGAGGGACTAGCGGGAGTTCAAGATACGCAGTATTTT. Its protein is CATSEGLAGVQDTQYF.

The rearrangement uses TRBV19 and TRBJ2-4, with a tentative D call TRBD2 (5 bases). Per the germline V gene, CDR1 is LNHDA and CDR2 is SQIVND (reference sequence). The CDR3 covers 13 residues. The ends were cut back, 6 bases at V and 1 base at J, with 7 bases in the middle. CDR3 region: CASRPGAKNIQYF. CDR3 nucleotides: TGTGCCAGTAGGCCGGGGGCCAAAAACATTCAGTACTTC.

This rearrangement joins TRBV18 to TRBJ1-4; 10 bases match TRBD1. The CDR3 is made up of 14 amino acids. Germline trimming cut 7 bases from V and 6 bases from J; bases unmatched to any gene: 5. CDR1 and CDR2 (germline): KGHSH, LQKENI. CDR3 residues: CASWTGTGDEKLFF. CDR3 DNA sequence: TGTGCCAGCTGGACCGGGACAGGGGATGAAAAACTGTTTTTT.

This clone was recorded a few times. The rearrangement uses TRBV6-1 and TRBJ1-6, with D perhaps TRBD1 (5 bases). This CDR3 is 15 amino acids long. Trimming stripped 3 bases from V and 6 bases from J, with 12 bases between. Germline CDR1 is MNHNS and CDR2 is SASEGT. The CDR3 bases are TGTGCCAGCAGTGACAGGGACGCTCCTAATTCACCCCTCCACTTT. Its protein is CASSDRDAPNSPLHF.

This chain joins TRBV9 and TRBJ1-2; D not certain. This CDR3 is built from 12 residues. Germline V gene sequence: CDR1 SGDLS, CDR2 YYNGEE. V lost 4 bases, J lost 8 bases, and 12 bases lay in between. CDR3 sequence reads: CASSLPLLGYTF. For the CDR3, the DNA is TGTGCCAGCAGCTTACCACTTCTGGGCTACACCTTC. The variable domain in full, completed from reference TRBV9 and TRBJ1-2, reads DSGVTQTPKHLITATGQRVTLRCSPRSGDLSVYWYQQSLDQGLQFLIQYYNGEERAKGNILERFSAQQFPDLHSELNLSSLELGDSALYFCASSLPLLGYTFGSGTRLTVV.

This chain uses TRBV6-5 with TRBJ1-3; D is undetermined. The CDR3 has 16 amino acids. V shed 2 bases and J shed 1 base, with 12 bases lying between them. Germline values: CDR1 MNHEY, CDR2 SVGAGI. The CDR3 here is CASSYGYAASGNTIYF. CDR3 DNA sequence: TGTGCCAGCAGTTACGGGTACGCCGCGTCTGGAAACACCATATATTTT.

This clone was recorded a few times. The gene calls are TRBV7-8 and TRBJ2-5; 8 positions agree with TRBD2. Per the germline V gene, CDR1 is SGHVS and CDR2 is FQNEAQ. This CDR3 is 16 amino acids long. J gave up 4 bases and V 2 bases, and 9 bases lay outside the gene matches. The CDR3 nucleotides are TGTGCCAGCAGCTTAACGGGAGGGCCGCTAGGAGAGACCCAGTACTTC. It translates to CASSLTGGPLGETQYF.

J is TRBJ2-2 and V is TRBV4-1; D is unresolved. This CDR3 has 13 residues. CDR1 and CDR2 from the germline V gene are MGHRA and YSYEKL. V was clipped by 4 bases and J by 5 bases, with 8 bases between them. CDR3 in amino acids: CASSPARTGELFF. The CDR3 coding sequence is TGCGCCAGCAGCCCAGCCCGGACCGGGGAGCTGTTTTTT.

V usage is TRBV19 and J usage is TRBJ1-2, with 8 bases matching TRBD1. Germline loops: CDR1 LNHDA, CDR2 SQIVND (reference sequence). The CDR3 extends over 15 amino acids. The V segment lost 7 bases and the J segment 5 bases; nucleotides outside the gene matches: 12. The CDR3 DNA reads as TGTGCCAGTACGCGGACAGGGTGGGTTCATTATGGCTACACCTTC. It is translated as CASTRTGWVHYGYTF.

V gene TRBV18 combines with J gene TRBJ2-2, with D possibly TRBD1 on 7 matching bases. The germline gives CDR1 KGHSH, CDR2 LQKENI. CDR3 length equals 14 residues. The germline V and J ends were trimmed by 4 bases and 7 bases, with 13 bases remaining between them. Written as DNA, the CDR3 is TGTGCCAGCTCACTACAGGGGAGGCACGGGGAGCTGTTTTTT. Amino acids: CASSLQGRHGELFF.

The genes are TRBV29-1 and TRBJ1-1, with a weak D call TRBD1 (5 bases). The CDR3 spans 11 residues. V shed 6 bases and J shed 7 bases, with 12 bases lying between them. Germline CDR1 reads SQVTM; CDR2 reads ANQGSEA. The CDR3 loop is CSVGRGVEAFF. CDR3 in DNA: TGCAGCGTGGGGCGGGGAGTTGAAGCTTTCTTT.